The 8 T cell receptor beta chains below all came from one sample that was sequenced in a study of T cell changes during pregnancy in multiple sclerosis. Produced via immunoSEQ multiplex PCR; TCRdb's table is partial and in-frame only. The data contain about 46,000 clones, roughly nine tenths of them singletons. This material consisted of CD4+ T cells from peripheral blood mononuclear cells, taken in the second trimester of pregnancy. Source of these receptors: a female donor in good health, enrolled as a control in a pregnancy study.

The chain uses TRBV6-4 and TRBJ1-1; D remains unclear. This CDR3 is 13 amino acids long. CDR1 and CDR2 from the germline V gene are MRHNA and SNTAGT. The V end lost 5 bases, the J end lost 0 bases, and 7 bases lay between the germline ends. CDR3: CASSTELNTEAFF. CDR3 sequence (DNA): TGTGCCAGCAGTACAGAATTGAACACTGAAGCTTTCTTT.

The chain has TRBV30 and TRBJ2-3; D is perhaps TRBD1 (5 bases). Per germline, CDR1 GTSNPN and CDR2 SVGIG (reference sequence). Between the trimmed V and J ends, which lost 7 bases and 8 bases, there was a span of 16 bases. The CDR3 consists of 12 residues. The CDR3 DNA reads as TGTGCCTCCCAACGACAGCCCGGTACGCAGTATTTT. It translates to CASQRQPGTQYF.

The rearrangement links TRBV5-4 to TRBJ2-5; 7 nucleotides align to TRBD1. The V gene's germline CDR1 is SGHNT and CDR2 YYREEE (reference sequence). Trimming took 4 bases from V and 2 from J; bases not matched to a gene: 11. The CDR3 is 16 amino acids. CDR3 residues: CASSTRQGFPQETQYF. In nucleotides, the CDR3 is TGTGCCAGCAGCACCAGACAGGGATTTCCTCAAGAGACCCAGTACTTC.

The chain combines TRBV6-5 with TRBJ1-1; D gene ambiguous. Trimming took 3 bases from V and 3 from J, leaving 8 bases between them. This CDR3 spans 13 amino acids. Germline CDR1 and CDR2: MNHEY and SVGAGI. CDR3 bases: TGTGCCAGCAGTTATCTCTCTCACACTGAAGCTTTCTTT. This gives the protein CASSYLSHTEAFF.

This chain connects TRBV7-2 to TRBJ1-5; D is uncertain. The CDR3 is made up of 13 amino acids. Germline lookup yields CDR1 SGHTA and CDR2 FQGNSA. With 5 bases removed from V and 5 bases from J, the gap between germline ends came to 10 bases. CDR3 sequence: CASSVDGDQPQHF. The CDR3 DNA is TGTGCCAGCAGCGTAGACGGAGATCAGCCCCAGCATTTT.

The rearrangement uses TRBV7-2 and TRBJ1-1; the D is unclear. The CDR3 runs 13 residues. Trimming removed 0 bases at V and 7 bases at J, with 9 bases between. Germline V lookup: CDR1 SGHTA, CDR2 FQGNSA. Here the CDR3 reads CASSLAPGFEAFF. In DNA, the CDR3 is TGTGCCAGCAGCTTAGCGCCGGGATTTGAAGCTTTCTTT.

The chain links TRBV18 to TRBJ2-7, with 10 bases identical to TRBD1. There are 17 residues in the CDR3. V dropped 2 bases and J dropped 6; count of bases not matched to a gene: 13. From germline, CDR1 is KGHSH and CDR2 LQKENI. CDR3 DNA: TGTGCCAGCTCACCAGGACACCCGGGACAGGGGAGAGGCGAGCAGTACTTC. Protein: CASSPGHPGQGRGEQYF. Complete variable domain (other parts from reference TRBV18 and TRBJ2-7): NAGVMQNPRHLVRRRGQEARLRCSPMKGHSHVYWYRQLPEEGLKFMVYLQKENIIDESGMPKERFSAEFPKEGPSILRIQQVVRGDSAAYFCASSPGHPGQGRGEQYFGPGTRLTVT.

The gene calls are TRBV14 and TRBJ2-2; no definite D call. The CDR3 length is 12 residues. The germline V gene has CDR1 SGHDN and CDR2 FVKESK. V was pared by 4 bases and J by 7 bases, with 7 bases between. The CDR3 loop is CASSPLFGELFF. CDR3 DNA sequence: TGTGCCAGCAGCCCACTATTCGGGGAGCTGTTTTTT.